The sequence of this T cell receptor beta chain was determined in a study of regulatory T cells in long-lasting Graves disease. This clonotype was seen ten or more times. iRepertoire HTBI primers and Arm-PCR of CDR3 regions built TCR beta libraries. TCRdb redid the calling of the multiplex PCR reads with MiXCR, one entry per CDR3 protein. The sample has around 250,000 distinct CDR3 sequences; approximately 20% are singletons. Time point described: newly diagnosed GD, antithyroid drugs for less than 3 months. Generation of the TCR library employed RNA extracted from PBMCs. The same specimen was also included in a second study, on T cells in Graves' hyperthyroidism and ophthalmopathy.

Here the sequenced sample was peripheral blood mononuclear cells (PBMCs), taken at new diagnosis, from a patient treated with antithyroid drugs. The receptor's source is a woman aged 25 to 39 with Graves disease.

CDR3 DNA sequence: TGTGCCAGCAGTCGGACGAGAGACTATGGCTACACCTTC. Its translation is CASSRTRDYGYTF. The chain recombines TRBV12-3 or TRBV12-4 with TRBJ1-2; no reliable D call. The CDR3 is 13 residues long. V lost 5 bases and J lost 3, with 10 bases in between.